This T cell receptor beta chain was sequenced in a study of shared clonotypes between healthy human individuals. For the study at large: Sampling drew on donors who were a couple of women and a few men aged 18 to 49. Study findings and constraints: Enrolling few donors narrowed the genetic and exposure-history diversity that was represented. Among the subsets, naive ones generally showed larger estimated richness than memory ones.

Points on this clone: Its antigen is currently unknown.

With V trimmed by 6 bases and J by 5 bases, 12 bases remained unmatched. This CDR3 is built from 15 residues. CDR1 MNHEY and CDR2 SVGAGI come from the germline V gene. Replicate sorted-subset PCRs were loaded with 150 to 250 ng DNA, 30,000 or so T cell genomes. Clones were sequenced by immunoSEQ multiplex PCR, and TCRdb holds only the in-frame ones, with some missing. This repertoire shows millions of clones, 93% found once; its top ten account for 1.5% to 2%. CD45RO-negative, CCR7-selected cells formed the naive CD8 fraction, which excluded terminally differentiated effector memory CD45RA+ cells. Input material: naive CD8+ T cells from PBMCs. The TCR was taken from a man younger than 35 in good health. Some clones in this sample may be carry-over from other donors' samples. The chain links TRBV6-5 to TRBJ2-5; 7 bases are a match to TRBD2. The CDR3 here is CASSPGTGGWETQYF. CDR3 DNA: TGTGCCAGCAGCCCAGGGACGGGAGGATGGGAGACCCAGTACTTC.